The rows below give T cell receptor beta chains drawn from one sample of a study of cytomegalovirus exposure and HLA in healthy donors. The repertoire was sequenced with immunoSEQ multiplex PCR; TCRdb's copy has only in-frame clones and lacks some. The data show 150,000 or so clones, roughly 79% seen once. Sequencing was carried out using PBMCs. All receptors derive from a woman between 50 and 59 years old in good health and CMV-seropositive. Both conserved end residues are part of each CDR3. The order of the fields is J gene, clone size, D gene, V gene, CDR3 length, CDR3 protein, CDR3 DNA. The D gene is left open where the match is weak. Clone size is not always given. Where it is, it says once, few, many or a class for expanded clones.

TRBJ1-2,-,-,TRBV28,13,CASSYRVNYGYTF,TGTGCCAGCAGTTACAGGGTAAACTATGGCTACACCTTC
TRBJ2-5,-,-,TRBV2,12,CASSVTQGTQYF,TGTGCCAGCAGCGTTACACAGGGCACCCAGTACTTC
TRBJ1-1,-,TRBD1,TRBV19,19,CASSTLSTTGGATGYQAFF,TGTGCCAGTAGTACATTATCAACTACAGGCGGGGCGACAGGGTATCAAGCTTTCTTT
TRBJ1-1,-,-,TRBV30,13,CAWSKGLNTEAFF,TGTGCCTGGAGTAAGGGGCTTAACACTGAAGCTTTCTTT
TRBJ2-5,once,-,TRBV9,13,CASSVGYGETQYF,TGTGCCAGCAGCGTAGGTTACGGAGAGACCCAGTACTTC
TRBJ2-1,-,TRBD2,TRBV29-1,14,CSDRLAGVRNEQFF,TGCAGCGACAGACTAGCGGGAGTGAGGAATGAGCAGTTCTTC
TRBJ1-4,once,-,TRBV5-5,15,CASSRGQGQWEKLFF,TGTGCCAGCAGCAGAGGACAAGGGCAATGGGAAAAACTGTTTTTT
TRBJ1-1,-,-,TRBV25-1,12,CASSQGYTEAFF,TGTGCCAGCTCACAGGGTTACACTGAAGCTTTCTTT
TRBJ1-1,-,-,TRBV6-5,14,CASSSHIQNTEAFF,TGTGCCAGCAGTTCTCATATACAGAACACTGAAGCTTTCTTT
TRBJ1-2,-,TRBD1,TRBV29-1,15,CSAGTGGSLNYGYTF,TGCAGCGCAGGGACAGGGGGCTCGCTTAACTATGGCTACACCTTC
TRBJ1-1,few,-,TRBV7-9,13,CASSPPWGDEAFF,TGTGCCAGCAGCCCCCCCTGGGGGGATGAAGCTTTCTTT
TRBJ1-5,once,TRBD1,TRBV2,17,CASSRDRWRVSNQPQHF,TGTGCCAGCAGCAGGGACAGGTGGAGGGTAAGCAATCAGCCCCAGCATTTT
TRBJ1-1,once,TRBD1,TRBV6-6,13,CASSHRGLVEAFF,TGTGCCAGCAGTCACAGGGGTCTTGTTGAAGCTTTCTTT
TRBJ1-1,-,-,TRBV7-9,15,CASSFGGGRNTEAFF,TGTGCCAGCAGCTTTGGGGGGGGGAGGAACACTGAAGCTTTCTTT
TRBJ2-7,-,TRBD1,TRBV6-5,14,CASTPDRWRREQYF,TGTGCCAGCACCCCGGACAGGTGGCGCAGAGAGCAGTACTTC
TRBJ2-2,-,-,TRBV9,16,CASSVATRGGTGELFF,TGTGCCAGCAGCGTAGCTACGCGTGGAGGTACCGGGGAGCTGTTTTTT
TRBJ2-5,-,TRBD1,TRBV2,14,CASSVQGAQETQYF,TGTGCCAGCAGTGTACAGGGGGCGCAAGAGACCCAGTACTTC
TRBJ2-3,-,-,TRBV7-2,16,CASSLLGSTSTDTQYF,TGTGCCAGCAGCTTACTTGGGAGCACTAGCACAGATACGCAGTATTTT
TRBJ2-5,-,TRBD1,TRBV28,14,CASRPPGTGAAQYF,TGTGCCAGCAGGCCTCCCGGGACAGGGGCGGCCCAGTACTTC
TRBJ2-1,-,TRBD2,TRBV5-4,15,CASSLVASGRNEQFF,TGTGCCAGCAGCTTGGTGGCTAGCGGGAGGAATGAGCAGTTCTTC
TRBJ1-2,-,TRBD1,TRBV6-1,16,CASSESQGASNYGYTF,TGTGCCAGCAGTGAAAGTCAGGGGGCCTCGAACTATGGCTACACCTTC
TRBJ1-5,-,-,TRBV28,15,CASRSDRYSNQPQHF,TGTGCCAGCAGATCCGATAGATATAGCAATCAGCCCCAGCATTTT
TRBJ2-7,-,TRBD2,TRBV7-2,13,CASSLSGGDEQYF,TGTGCCAGCAGCTTATCGGGGGGTGACGAGCAGTACTTC
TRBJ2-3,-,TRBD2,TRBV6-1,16,CASSERREWSTDTQYF,TGTGCCAGCAGTGAACGGCGGGAGTGGAGCACAGATACGCAGTATTTT